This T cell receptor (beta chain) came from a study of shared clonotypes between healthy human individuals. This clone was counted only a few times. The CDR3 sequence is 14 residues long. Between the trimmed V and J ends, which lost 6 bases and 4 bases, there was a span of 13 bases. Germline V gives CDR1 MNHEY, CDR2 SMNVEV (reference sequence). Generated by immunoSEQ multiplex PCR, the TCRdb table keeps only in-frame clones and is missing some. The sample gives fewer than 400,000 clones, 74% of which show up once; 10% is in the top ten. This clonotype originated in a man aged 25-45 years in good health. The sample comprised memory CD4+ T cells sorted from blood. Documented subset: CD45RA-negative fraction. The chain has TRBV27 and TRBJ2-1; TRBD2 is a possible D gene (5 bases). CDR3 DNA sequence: TGTGCCAGCAGAGTACTAGACGGATACAATGAGCAGTTCTTC. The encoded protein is CASRVLDGYNEQFF.